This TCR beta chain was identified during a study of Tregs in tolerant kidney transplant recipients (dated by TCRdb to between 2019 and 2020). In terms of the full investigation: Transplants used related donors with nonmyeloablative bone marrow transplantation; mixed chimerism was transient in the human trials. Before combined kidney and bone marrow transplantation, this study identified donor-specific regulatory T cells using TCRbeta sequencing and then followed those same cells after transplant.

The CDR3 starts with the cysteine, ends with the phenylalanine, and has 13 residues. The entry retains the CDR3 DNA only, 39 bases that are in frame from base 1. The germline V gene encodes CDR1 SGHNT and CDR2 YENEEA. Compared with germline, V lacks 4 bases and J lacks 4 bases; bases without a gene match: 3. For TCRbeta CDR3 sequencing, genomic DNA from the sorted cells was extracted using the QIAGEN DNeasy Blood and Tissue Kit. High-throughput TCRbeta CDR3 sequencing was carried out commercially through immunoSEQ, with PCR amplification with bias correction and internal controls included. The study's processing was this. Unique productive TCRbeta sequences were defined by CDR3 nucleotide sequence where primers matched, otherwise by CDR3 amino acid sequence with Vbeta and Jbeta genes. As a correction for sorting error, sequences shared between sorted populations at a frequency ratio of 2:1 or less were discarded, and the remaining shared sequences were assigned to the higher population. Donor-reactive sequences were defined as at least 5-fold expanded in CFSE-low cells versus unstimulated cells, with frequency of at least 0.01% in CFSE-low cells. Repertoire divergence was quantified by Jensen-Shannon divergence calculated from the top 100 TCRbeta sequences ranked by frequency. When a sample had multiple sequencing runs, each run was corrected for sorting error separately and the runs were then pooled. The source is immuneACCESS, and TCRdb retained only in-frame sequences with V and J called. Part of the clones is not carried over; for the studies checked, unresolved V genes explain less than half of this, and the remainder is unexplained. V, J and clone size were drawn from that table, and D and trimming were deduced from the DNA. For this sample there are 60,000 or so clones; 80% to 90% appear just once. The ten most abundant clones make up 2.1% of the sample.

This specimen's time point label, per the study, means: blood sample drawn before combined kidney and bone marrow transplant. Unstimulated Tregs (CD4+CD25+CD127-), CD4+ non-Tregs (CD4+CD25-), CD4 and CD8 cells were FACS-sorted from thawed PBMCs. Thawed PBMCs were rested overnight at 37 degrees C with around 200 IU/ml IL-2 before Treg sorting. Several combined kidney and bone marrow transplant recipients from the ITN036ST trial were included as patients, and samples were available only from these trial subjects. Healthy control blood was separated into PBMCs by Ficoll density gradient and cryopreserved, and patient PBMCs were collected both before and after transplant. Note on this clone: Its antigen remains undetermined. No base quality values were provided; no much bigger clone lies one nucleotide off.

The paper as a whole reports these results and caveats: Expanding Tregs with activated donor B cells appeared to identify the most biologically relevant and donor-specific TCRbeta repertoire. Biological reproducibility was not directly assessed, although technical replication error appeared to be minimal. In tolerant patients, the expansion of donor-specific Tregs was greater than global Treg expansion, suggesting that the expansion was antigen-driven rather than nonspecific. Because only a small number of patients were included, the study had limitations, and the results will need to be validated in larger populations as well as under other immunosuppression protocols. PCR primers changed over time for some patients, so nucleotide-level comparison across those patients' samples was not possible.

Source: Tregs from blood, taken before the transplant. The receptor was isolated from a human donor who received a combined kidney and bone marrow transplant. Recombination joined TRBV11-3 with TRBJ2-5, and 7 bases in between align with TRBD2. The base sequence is TGTGCCAGCAGCTCCTGGGGGGGAGAGACCCAGTACTTC. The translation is CASSSWGGETQYF.